This T cell receptor beta chain was obtained from a study of patients and donors after allogeneic stem cell transplantation. The J segment lost 5 bases and the V segment lost 2 bases, leaving 6 bases of the junction unmatched. The CDR3 length is 15 residues. In this sample, this clonotype turned up many times. TCRdb reprocessed the RT-PCR reads via MiXCR and lists one record per CDR3 protein. The sample comprises about 960,000 distinct CDR3 sequences, roughly 18% of which are singletons, and roughly 6% rests with the top ten. This clonotype was sampled from a human donor who was either an allogeneic HSCT recipient or a stem cell or donor lymphocyte infusion donor (not recorded which). It is not recorded whose cells these are; they may come from a transplant donor. Sequencing was carried out using blood, either unsorted or a sorted T cell fraction (not recorded which). The rearrangement uses TRBV12-3 or TRBV12-4 and TRBJ2-7; TRBD1 agrees at 10 bases. As DNA, the CDR3 is TGTGCCAGCAGTTTATCGGGACAGGGGTTCAACGAGCAGTACTTC. It encodes CASSLSGQGFNEQYF.